A single T cell receptor (beta chain) is shown here with its context. Its specific antigen is unknown. Base-call qualities are not available, and no considerably larger clone is one nucleotide away. This record comes from a study of T cell changes during pregnancy in multiple sclerosis (dated by TCRdb to about 2019). Study-level background: The study looked at changes in the T cell repertoire across pregnancy in women with multiple sclerosis.

The method behind the library was the immunoSEQ multiplex PCR assay. Held by TCRdb, this immuneACCESS table contains in-frame sequences only and omits some clones. Under half of the omission traces to an unresolved V gene where checked; the cause of the rest is unknown. Within this sample are approximately 35,000 clones, with more than 70% of them counted one time only. Roughly 0.78% of the sample lies in the top ten. Trimmed from V: 4 bases; trimmed from J: 0 bases; junction bases lacking a gene match: 10. Spanning cysteine to phenylalanine, the CDR3 consists of 20 amino acids. Of all the DNA, just the CDR3 is kept, 60 bases in frame from base 1. CDR1 is given as MGHRA and CDR2 as YSYEKL, both from the germline V gene.

The origin of this receptor is a female donor in good health, enrolled as a control in a pregnancy study. Sequenced material: CD4+ T cells from peripheral blood mononuclear cells, taken after pregnancy. The chain was built from TRBV4-1 and TRBJ2-2, and 14 junction bases match TRBD2. CDR3 loop: CASSPGLAGVGAANTGELFF. The bases read TGCGCCAGCAGCCCGGGACTAGCGGGAGTGGGGGCGGCGAACACCGGGGAGCTGTTTTTT.